Listed here are 24 T cell receptor beta chains from one sample, sequenced in a study of blood T cell repertoires in COVID-19. Here immunoSEQ multiplex PCR was the method, and the copy in TCRdb shows in-frame clones only, minus some. The sample consists of roughly 98,000 clones, 70% to 85% of them appearing once. Material: peripheral blood. The receptor set was obtained from a man between 65 and 85 years old with active or convalescent COVID-19.

This rearrangement joins TRBV20-1 to TRBJ2-1; TRBD1 agrees at 8 bases. Germline V gene data show CDR1 as DFQATT and CDR2 as SNEGSKA (reference sequence). V lost 5 bases and J lost 13; bases outside the gene matches: 7. CDR3 size: 11 residues. CDR3 DNA sequence: TGCAGTGCTCCCGGACAGGGTATACAGTTCTTC. This encodes CSAPGQGIQFF.

The genes are TRBV4-1 and TRBJ1-2; a possible D gene is TRBD1 (5 bases). CDR1 MGHRA and CDR2 YSYEKL come from the germline V gene. The CDR3 is made up of 15 amino acids. The V and J ends lost 6 bases and 6 bases respectively, with 20 bases between them. The CDR3 DNA follows: TGCGCCAGCAGTCAGACATTCCTGGGAGGGGATGGCTACACCTTC. Its protein is CASSQTFLGGDGYTF.

The rearrangement links TRBV5-4 to TRBJ2-7; 8 nucleotides agree with TRBD1. Germline-derived CDR1 and CDR2 are SGHNT and YYREEE (reference sequence). V lost 4 bases and J lost 6; bases outside the gene matches: 6. There are 13 residues in the CDR3. The CDR3 here is CASSDPDRGEQYF. In DNA, the CDR3 is TGTGCCAGCAGCGACCCCGACAGGGGCGAGCAGTACTTC.

The V gene is TRBV20-1, the J gene TRBJ1-3; 8 positions match TRBD1. The CDR3 spans 15 residues. The germline V gene has CDR1 DFQATT and CDR2 SNEGSKA (reference sequence). Trimming took 6 bases from V and 3 from J; bases not matched to a gene: 10. The CDR3: CSASLQGGGGNTIYF. The DNA of the CDR3 is TGCAGTGCAAGTCTACAGGGGGGAGGTGGAAACACCATATATTTT.

This rearrangement joins TRBV10-3 to TRBJ1-6, with no clear D. Germline assignment: CDR1 ENHRY and CDR2 SYGVKD. The CDR3 spans 15 residues. Trimming left V 6 bases short and J 0 bases short, with 9 bases between. The CDR3 DNA follows: TGTGCCATCAGGCGGAGTAGCTCCTATAATTCACCCCTCCACTTT. Translated, it gives CAIRRSSSYNSPLHF.

The V call is TRBV15, the J call TRBJ2-5, with a tentative D call TRBD2 (6 bases). The CDR3 is made up of 14 amino acids. V gave up 3 bases and J gave up 5 bases, with 13 bases separating them. Germline V gives CDR1 LNHNV, CDR2 YYDKDF (reference sequence). In nucleotides, the CDR3 is TGTGCCACCAGCAGGCAGGCGGGGCGGGAGACCCAGTACTTC. Protein sequence: CATSRQAGRETQYF. The full variable domain, in which reference TRBV15 and TRBJ2-5 provide the parts outside the CDR3, is DAMVIQNPRYQVTQFGKPVTLSCSQTLNHNVMYWYQQKSSQAPKLLFHYYDKDFNNEADTPDNFQSRRPNTSFCFLDIRSPGLGDTAMYLCATSRQAGRETQYFGPGTRLLVL.

This sequence joins TRBV9 and TRBJ1-4, with 9 bases that match TRBD1. The CDR3 covers 14 residues. Looked up from germline, CDR1 is SGDLS and CDR2 is YYNGEE. Trimming cost V 4 bases and J 8 bases; bases outside gene matches: 6. CDR3 in DNA: TGTGCCAGCAGCTTGGGACAGGGACGAGAAAAACTGTTTTTT. Residues: CASSLGQGREKLFF.

The chain joins TRBV7-2 to TRBJ2-1; no clear D gene. Germline CDR1 is SGHTA and CDR2 is FQGNSA. Trimming took off 5 bases at V and 7 bases at J, with 12 bases between the two ends. The CDR3 length is 13 residues. CDR3 amino acids: CASSPSRVNEQFF. The DNA for the CDR3 is TGTGCCAGCAGCCCCTCCCGGGTGAATGAGCAGTTCTTC.

The chain recombines TRBV6-6 with TRBJ1-4, with TRBD1 identical over 9 bases. Trimming removed 2 bases from V and 7 bases from J; junction bases left unmatched: 5. Germline assignment: CDR1 MNHNY and CDR2 SVGAGI (reference sequence). This CDR3 is built from 15 residues. The CDR3 bases are TGTGCCAGCAGTTACGTGGGACAGGGAAGTGAAAAACTGTTTTTT. Amino acid sequence: CASSYVGQGSEKLFF.

This chain uses TRBV18 with TRBJ1-6; 7 bases fit TRBD1. Germline assignment: CDR1 KGHSH and CDR2 LQKENI. CDR3 length equals 15 residues. J gave up 9 bases and V 3 bases, and 8 bases lay outside the gene matches. CDR3 sequence: CASSPSDNRGSPLHF. The CDR3 DNA is TGTGCCAGCTCACCGTCTGATAACAGGGGTTCACCCCTCCACTTT.

V is TRBV5-1 and J is TRBJ1-6; D possibly corresponds to TRBD1 (6 bases). This CDR3 has 16 amino acids. CDR1 and CDR2 from the germline V gene are SGHRS and YFSETQ. The V end lost 4 bases, the J end lost 8 bases, and 19 bases lay between the germline ends. The DNA for the CDR3 is TGCGCCAGCAGCAGTACCCCGGGACCAGGGGATTCACCCCTCCACTTT. Protein sequence: CASSSTPGPGDSPLHF.

V usage is TRBV5-6 and J usage is TRBJ1-6; TRBD1 matches 8 bases. Germline V lookup: CDR1 SGHDT, CDR2 YYEEEE. Trimming removed 5 bases from V and 8 bases from J; junction bases left unmatched: 3. The CDR3 runs to 13 residues. The CDR3 DNA is TGTGCCAGCAGGATACAGGGGGATTCACCCCTCCACTTT. Translation gives CASRIQGDSPLHF.

The chain joins TRBV6-2 or TRBV6-3 to TRBJ1-4; no firm D call. This CDR3 has 11 residues. The V and J ends lost 6 bases and 7 bases respectively, with 6 bases between them. Germline values: CDR1 MNHEY, CDR2 SVGEGT. CDR3 in DNA: TGTGCCAGCAGCCACGGTGAAAAACTGTTTTTT. Amino acids: CASSHGEKLFF.

The chain links TRBV5-1 to TRBJ2-5, with 9 bases matching TRBD2. The CDR3 consists of 16 residues. Per the germline V gene, CDR1 is SGHRS and CDR2 is YFSETQ. The trim removed 1 base at V and 0 bases at J, leaving 4 bases unmatched. The CDR3 nucleotides read TGCGCCAGCAGCTTGCAGGCTAGCGGGGACCAAGAGACCCAGTACTTC. Translation: CASSLQASGDQETQYF. The complete variable domain, with remaining parts taken from reference TRBV5-1 and TRBJ2-5, reads KAGVTQTPRYLIKTRGQQVTLSCSPISGHRSVSWYQQTPGQGLQFLFEYFSETQRNKGNFPGRFSGRQFSNSRSEMNVSTLELGDSALYLCASSLQASGDQETQYFGPGTRLLVL.

The chain couples TRBV5-1 to TRBJ2-7; TRBD2 agrees at 9 bases. The CDR3 spans 17 residues. Germline V lookup: CDR1 SGHRS, CDR2 YFSETQ. J gave up 0 bases and V 5 bases, and 12 bases lay outside the gene matches. The CDR3 protein is CASSKGSGGLSSYEQYF. The CDR3 DNA reads TGCGCCAGCAGTAAAGGTAGCGGGGGCCTAAGCTCCTACGAGCAGTACTTC.

The CDR3 region is CASSPSSYNEQFF. The DNA of the CDR3 is TGCGCCAGCAGTCCCAGCTCCTACAATGAGCAGTTCTTC. The chain recombines TRBV4-1 with TRBJ2-1; D not resolved. Between the trimmed V and J ends, which lost 6 bases and 0 bases, there was a span of 6 bases. From germline, CDR1 is MGHRA and CDR2 YSYEKL. This CDR3 contains 13 residues.

The V and J genes are TRBV2 and TRBJ1-2, with 7 bases identical to TRBD1. J was trimmed by 4 bases and V by 7 bases; bases with no gene match: 6. The CDR3 is 13 amino acids. Germline V gene lookup returns CDR1 SNHLY and CDR2 FYNNEI. Written as DNA, the CDR3 is TGTGCCAGCATATTGGGACAGATCTATGGCTACACCTTC. This sequence encodes CASILGQIYGYTF.

The chain links TRBV9 to TRBJ2-7, with 8 bases fitting TRBD1. Per germline, CDR1 SGDLS and CDR2 YYNGEE. Losses at the gene ends were 9 bases for V and 3 bases for J; bases not matched to a gene: 5. The CDR3 sequence is 12 residues long. The DNA for the CDR3 is TGTGCCAAGAGGACAGGGAGCTACGAGCAGTACTTC. This encodes CAKRTGSYEQYF. The full variable domain, completed using reference TRBV9 and TRBJ2-7, is DSGVTQTPKHLITATGQRVTLRCSPRSGDLSVYWYQQSLDQGLQFLIQYYNGEERAKGNILERFSAQQFPDLHSELNLSSLELGDSALYFCAKRTGSYEQYFGPGTRLTVT.

The chain carries TRBV6-5 and TRBJ2-1; 7 nucleotides line up with TRBD1. The germline gives CDR1 MNHEY, CDR2 SVGAGI. The V and J ends lost 7 bases and 6 bases, in that order; junction bases with no gene match: 0. The CDR3 is 11 amino acids. The CDR3 protein is CASTGGNEQFF. For the CDR3, the DNA is TGTGCCAGCACAGGGGGCAATGAGCAGTTCTTC.

V usage is TRBV2 and J usage is TRBJ1-1, with TRBD1 matching over 7 bases. This CDR3 contains 16 residues. The V segment lost 4 bases and the J segment 5 bases; nucleotides outside the gene matches: 13. Germline V gene data show CDR1 as SNHLY and CDR2 as FYNNEI. The CDR3 coding sequence is TGTGCCAGCAGTGTGGTAGCGACAGGGATTGGGACTGAAGCTTTCTTT. It encodes CASSVVATGIGTEAFF.

The chain is built from TRBV7-9 and TRBJ2-1, with TRBD1 as a possible D gene (6 bases). This CDR3 contains 18 residues. CDR1 is SEHNR and CDR2 is FQNEAQ in the germline V gene (reference sequence). Between the trimmed V and J ends, which lost 4 bases and 3 bases, there was a span of 22 bases. The CDR3 nucleotides read TGTGCCAGCAGCTCACCCTCGACAGGACCATTGTACTACAATGAGCAGTTCTTC. Amino acid sequence: CASSSPSTGPLYYNEQFF.

V usage is TRBV18 and J usage is TRBJ2-7, with no clear D. Trimming stripped 3 bases from V and 0 bases from J, with 12 bases between. CDR1 is KGHSH, CDR2 LQKENI, per germline. CDR3 length: 15 residues. CDR3 DNA sequence: TGTGCCAGCTCACCCTCCGGTATGAGCTCCTACGAGCAGTACTTC. It is translated as CASSPSGMSSYEQYF.

The rearrangement joins TRBV7-6 to TRBJ2-5; 8 nucleotides align to TRBD2. The germline gives CDR1 SGHVS, CDR2 FNYEAQ. CDR3 length: 15 amino acids. The junction had 8 bases not matched to a gene; V was cut back by 5 bases and J by 3 bases. CDR3 sequence (DNA): TGTGCCAGCAGCGTCCCGGGGGGGGTCGAAGAGACCCAGTACTTC. Its translation is CASSVPGGVEETQYF.

The V and J genes are TRBV19 and TRBJ1-5; TRBD1 matches at 8 bases. Germline trimming cut 3 bases from V and 7 bases from J; bases unmatched to any gene: 11. The CDR3 totals 16 residues. In germline, CDR1 is LNHDA, CDR2 SQIVND (reference sequence). CDR3 sequence: CASSIGGAGGLQPQHF. The CDR3 bases are TGTGCCAGTAGTATCGGGGGCGCAGGGGGCCTCCAGCCCCAGCATTTT.